This T cell receptor (beta chain) was captured in a study of shared clonotypes between healthy human individuals. The wider study: The plates for each donor numbered three CD4 naive, three CD4 memory, two CD8 naive and one CD8 memory.

In regard to this clone: The antigen is not known.

General study points: Clonotypes which were not shared had lower generation probabilities than clonotypes that all four donors shared.

The CDR3 extends over 16 amino acids. V shed 5 bases and J shed 5 bases, with 22 bases lying between them. Germline loops: CDR1 SGHAT, CDR2 FQNNGV. Terminally differentiated effector memory CD45RA+ cells were excluded from the naive CD8 cells, which were CD45RO-negative and positively selected for CCR7. Assay used: immunoSEQ multiplex PCR; TCRdb lists only in-frame clones, some missing. The sample records 1.5 million to 2.5 million clones, less than 95% being singletons. The sequenced material came from naive CD8+ T cells sorted from blood. This sequence originates from a man in his late teens or twenties in good health. This chain connects TRBV11-2 to TRBJ2-7, with TRBD2 as a possible D gene (5 bases). In nucleotides, the CDR3 is TGTGCCAGCAGCCCTCCCAGAGCGGACCGTTCCCACGAGCAGTACTTC. This encodes CASSPPRADRSHEQYF. The whole variable domain, remainder taken from reference TRBV11-2 and TRBJ2-7, is EAGVAQSPRYKIIEKRQSVAFWCNPISGHATLYWYQQILGQGPKLLIQFQNNGVVDDSQLPKDRFSAERLKGVDSTLKIQPAKLEDSAVYLCASSPPRADRSHEQYFGPGTRLTVT.